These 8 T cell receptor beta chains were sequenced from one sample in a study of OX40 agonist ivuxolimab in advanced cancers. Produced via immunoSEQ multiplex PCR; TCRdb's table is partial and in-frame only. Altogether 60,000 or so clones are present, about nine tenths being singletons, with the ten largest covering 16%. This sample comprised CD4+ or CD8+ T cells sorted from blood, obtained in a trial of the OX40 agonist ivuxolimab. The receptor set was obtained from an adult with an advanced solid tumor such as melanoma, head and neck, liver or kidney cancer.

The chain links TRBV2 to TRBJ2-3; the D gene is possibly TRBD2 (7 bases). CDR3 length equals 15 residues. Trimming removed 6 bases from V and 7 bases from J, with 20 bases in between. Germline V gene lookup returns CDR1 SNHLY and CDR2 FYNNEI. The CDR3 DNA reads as TGTGCCAGCAGAGCGGGACATTTGGCCGCAAATACGCAGTATTTT. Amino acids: CASRAGHLAANTQYF.

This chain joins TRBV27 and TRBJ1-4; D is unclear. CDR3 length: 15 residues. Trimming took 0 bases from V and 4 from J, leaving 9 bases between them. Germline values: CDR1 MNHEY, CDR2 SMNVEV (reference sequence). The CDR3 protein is CASSLSRSDNEKLFF. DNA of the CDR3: TGTGCCAGCAGTTTATCGAGGTCCGATAATGAAAAACTGTTTTTT.

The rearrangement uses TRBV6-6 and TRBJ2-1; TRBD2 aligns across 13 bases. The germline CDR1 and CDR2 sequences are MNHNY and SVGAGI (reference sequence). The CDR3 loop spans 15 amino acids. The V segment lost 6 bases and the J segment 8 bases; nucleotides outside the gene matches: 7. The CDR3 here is CASRTGTSGIDEQFF. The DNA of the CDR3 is TGTGCCAGCAGGACGGGGACTAGCGGGATAGATGAGCAGTTCTTC.

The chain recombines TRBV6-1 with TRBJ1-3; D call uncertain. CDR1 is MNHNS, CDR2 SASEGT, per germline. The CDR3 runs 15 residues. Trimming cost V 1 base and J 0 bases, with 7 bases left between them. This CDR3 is CASSEDRNSGNTIYF. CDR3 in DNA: TGTGCCAGCAGTGAAGACCGAAACTCTGGAAACACCATATATTTT.

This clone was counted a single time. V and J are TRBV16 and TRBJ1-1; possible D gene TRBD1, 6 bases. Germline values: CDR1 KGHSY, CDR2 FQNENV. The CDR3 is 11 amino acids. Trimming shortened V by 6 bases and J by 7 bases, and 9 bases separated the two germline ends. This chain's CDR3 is CASSSRGEAFF. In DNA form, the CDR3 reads TGTGCCAGCAGTTCCAGGGGTGAAGCTTTCTTT.

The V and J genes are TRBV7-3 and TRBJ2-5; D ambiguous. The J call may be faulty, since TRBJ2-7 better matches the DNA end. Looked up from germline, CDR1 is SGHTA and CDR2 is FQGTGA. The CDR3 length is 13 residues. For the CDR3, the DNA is TGTGCCAGCAGCTCGGAGTTTGGGGACGAGCAGTACTTC. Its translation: CASSSEFGDEQYF.

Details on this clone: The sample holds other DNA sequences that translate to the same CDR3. The DNA for the CDR3 is TGTGCCAGCTCACCGGGCATGAACACTGAAGCTTTCTTT. Translated: CASSPGMNTEAFF. The rearrangement links TRBV18 to TRBJ1-1, with D uncertain. The CDR3 has 13 amino acids. CDR1 is KGHSH and CDR2 is LQKENI in the germline V gene. Trimming removed 3 bases at V and 0 bases at J, with 5 bases between.

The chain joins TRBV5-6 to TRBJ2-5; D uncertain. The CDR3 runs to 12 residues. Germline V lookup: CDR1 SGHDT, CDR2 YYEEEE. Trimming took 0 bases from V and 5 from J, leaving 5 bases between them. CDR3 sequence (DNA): TGTGCCAGCAGCTTGGTTCGGGAGACCCAGTACTTC. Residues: CASSLVRETQYF.